This T cell receptor beta chain was documented in a study of blood T cell repertoires in COVID-19 (dated by TCRdb to the early 2020s). Study-wide context: Samples from collaborators originated in the United States, Italy and Spain and spanned both the acute and convalescent phases of COVID-19. Nearly every sample came with metadata listing a de-identified subject ID, COVID-19 status, age in years and sex. The prospective study material was composed of cDNA or gDNA derived from T cells, B-cell-depleted T cells, or PBMCs. Samples were obtained from the ongoing ImmuneRACE study (first 160 participants) and from 1,254 subjects provided by 6 global collaborators. The repertoires were made available in a free public database intended to serve as a resource for research on the immune response to SARS-CoV-2. Where HLA class I and class II types were available, the types were taken from metadata supplied by the sample provider, not from assay-based typing. Subjects who had been exposed to COVID-19, were actively infected with it, or had recovered from it provided the deeply sampled blood TCRbeta repertoires that made up the dataset. Summary of the overall study and its limitations: The quantity of clinical and demographic metadata differed by source and by participant and was supplied without curation.

TCRbeta CDR3 regions were amplified from genomic DNA using the immunoSEQ Assay, a bias-controlled multiplex PCR. The authors processed their data as follows. Within the assay, amplification of reference gene primers was used to estimate how many nucleated cells each sample contained. Sequence reads were collapsed and filtered to measure the absolute abundance of every unique TCRbeta CDR3 rearrangement. For each sample, productive Simpson clonality was calculated as the square root of Simpson's diversity index over productive rearrangements. The table comes from immuneACCESS by way of TCRdb, which keeps in-frame sequences with V and J called. Part of the clones is missing from these tables; in studies checked, under half for an unresolved V gene and the rest for unknown reasons. V and J calls and clone size follow that table, whereas D and trimming were derived from the DNA. This sample holds about 230,000 clones; 65% to 85% were observed only once. The ten largest clonotypes hold around 30% of the sample.

Each collaborating institution followed its own protocols to collect whole blood in K2EDTA tubes. For TCRbeta analysis, collaborator samples were shipped as frozen whole blood, as isolated PBMCs, or as DNA extracted from either sample type. In the case of this clone: Its cognate antigen has yet to be identified. Base qualities are not at hand, and no much larger clone is one base apart.

V is pruned by 5 bases and J by 0 bases, leaving 8 bases of the junction without a gene match. The CDR3, cysteine through phenylalanine, is 16 amino acids long. The kept DNA is CDR3 alone, 48 bases in frame from the first base. CDR1 and CDR2, looked up from the germline V gene, are WSHSY and SAAADI. The source of this sequence is a man aged 40-55 years with acute or convalescent COVID-19. This sequence uses TRBV10-2 and TRBJ1-1; TRBD1 lines up with 8 middle nucleotides. Sequences were obtained from peripheral blood. The DNA reads TGCGCCAGCAGTACAGGACAGGGTAAACTGAACACTGAAGCTTTCTTT. The resulting protein is CASSTGQGKLNTEAFF.